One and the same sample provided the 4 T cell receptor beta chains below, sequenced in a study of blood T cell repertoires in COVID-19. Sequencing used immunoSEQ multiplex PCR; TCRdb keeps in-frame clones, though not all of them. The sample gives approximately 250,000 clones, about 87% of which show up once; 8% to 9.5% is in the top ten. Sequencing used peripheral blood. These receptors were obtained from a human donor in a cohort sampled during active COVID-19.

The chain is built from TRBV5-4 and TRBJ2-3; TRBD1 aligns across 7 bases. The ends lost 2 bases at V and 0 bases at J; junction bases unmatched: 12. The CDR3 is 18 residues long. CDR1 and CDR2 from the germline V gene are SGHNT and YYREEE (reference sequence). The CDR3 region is CASSFGTATSSSTDTQYF. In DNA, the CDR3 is TGTGCCAGCAGCTTCGGGACAGCCACCTCCTCTAGCACAGATACGCAGTATTTT.

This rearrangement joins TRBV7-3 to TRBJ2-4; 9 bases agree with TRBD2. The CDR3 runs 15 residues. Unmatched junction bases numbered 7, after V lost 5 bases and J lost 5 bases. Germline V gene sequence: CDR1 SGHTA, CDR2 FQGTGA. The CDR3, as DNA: TGTGCCAGCAGCCCTAGCGGGATGGAGGAAAACATTCAGTACTTC. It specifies CASSPSGMEENIQYF.

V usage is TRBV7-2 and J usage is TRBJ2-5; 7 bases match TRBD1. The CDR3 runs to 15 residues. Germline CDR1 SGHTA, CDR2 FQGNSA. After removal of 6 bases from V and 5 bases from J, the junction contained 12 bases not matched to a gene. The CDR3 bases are TGTGCCAGCAGACCCGACAGGGTTTTACAGGAGACCCAGTACTTC. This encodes CASRPDRVLQETQYF.

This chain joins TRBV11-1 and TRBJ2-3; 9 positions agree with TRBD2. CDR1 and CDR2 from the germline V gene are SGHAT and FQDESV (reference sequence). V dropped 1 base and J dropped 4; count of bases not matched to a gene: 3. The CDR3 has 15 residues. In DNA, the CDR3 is TGTGCCAGCAGCTTAGTAGCGGGAGCGGCAGATACGCAGTATTTT. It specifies CASSLVAGAADTQYF.